This T cell receptor (beta chain) was sequenced in a study of quantifying T cell responses using KT2 cells. Study in general: cDNA was made from DNase-treated RNA using alpha and beta constant primers.

Each cDNA got a UMI-containing oligo ligated at its 3' end. An equimolar mix of RC1.1 and RC1.2 primed the beta chain across TRBC1 and TRBC2. TCRdb recomputed calls from the UMI-ligation and nested PCR reads with MiXCR, one row per CDR3 protein. The sample contains roughly 50,000 distinct CDR3 sequences, about 12% of which appear only once. This clonotype has just a few counts. Fixed numbers of PBMC received varying amounts of KT2 cells. V gave up 4 bases and J gave up 8 bases, with 17 bases separating them. Germline CDR1 and CDR2: MGHDK and SYGVNS. There are 14 residues in the CDR3. Sequencing was performed on PBMCs spiked with cells of the T cell clone KT2. This receptor was obtained from a human donor. The chain links TRBV25-1 to TRBJ1-2; the D is unclear. The CDR3 loop is CASSAPELVRGYTF. CDR3 in DNA: TGTGCCAGCAGTGCCCCGGAGCTAGTGAGGGGCTACACCTTC.